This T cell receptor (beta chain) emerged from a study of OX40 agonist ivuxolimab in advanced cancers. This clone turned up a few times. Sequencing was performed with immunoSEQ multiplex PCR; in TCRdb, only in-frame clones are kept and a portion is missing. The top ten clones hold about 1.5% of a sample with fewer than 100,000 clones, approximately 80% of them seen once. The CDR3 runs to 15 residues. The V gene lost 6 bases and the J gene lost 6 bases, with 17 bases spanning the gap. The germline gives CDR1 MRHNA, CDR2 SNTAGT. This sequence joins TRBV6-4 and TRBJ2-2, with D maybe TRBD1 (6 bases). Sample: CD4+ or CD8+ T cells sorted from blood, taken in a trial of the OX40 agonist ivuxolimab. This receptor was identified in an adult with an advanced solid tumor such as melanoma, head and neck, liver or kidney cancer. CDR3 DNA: TGTGCCAGCAGGAAGACAGGTCGTCAAGCCGGGGAGCTGTTTTTT. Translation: CASRKTGRQAGELFF.